This T cell receptor beta chain originates from a study of T cell responses to AZD1222 COVID-19 vaccine. The CDR3 contains 13 residues. V lost 6 bases to trimming and J lost 5 bases, with 10 bases between them. Germline V lookup: CDR1 LGHNT, CDR2 FRNRAP. With regard to this clone: Its antigen is not known.

This table comes from immunoSEQ multiplex PCR, and its TCRdb copy is limited to in-frame clones, with some not included. The sample yields around 99,000 clones, around 90% seen once. Findings of the study overall: Targeting of unmutated variant regions was reportedly seen in nearly half of spike-specific TCRs. It was only 6 or 7 AZD1222 recipients who were seropositive at baseline. The repertoires were collected only after the peak T cell response. It should be noted that donors were predominantly white British and more often female, and clonal diversity was possibly underestimated.

V and J are TRBV12-5 and TRBJ2-2; D perhaps matches TRBD1 (6 bases). The specimen was peripheral blood, collected on day 0 of AZD1222 vaccination. This clonotype was sampled from an adult in good health. CDR3 coding DNA: TGTGCTAGTGGGGGACACGTTACCGGGGAGCTGTTTTTT. As protein: CASGGHVTGELFF.